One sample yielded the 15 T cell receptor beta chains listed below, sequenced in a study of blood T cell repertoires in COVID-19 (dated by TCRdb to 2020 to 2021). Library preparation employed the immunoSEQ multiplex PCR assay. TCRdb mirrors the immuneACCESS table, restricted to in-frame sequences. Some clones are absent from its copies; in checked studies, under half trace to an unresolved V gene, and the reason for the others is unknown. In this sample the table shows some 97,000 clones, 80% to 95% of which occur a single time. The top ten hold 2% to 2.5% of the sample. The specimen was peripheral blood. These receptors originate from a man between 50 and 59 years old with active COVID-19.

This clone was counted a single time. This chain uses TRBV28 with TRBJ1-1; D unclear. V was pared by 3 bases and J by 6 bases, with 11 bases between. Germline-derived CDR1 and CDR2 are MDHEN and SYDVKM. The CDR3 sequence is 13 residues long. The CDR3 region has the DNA TGTGCCAGCAGTTTTGTGGGGAGCCCTGAAGCTTTCTTT. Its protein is CASSFVGSPEAFF.

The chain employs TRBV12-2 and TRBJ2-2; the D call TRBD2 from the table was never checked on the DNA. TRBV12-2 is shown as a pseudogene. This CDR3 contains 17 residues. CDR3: CASRLGPSGDYTGELFF. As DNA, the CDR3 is TGTGCAAGTCGCTTAGGGCCTAGCGGAGATTACACCGGGGAGCTGTTTTTT.

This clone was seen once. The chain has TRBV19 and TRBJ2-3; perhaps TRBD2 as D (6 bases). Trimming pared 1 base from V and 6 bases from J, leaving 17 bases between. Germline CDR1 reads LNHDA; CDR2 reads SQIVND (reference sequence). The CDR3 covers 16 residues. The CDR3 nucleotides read TGTGCCAGTAGTATAGCACTAGCCCCTAACGGGGATACGCAGTATTTT. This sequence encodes CASSIALAPNGDTQYF.

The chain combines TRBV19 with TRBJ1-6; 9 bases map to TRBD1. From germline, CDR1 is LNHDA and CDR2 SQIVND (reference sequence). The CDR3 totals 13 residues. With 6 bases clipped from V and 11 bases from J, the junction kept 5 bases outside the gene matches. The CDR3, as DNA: TGTGCCAGTAGGGGACAGGGCGTAACACCCCTCCACTTT. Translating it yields CASRGQGVTPLHF. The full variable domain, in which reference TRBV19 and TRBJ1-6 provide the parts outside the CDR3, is DGGITQSPKYLFRKEGQNVTLSCEQNLNHDAMYWYRQDPGQGLRLIYYSQIVNDFQKGDIAEGYSVSREKKESFPLTVTSAQKNPTAFYLCASRGQGVTPLHFGNGTRLTVT.

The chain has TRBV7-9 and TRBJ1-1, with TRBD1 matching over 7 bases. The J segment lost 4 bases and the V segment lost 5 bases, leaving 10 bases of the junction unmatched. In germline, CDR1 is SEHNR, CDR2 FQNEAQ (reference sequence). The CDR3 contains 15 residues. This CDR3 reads CASSISTGIGTEAFF. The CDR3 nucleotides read TGTGCCAGCAGCATTTCGACAGGGATTGGCACTGAAGCTTTCTTT.

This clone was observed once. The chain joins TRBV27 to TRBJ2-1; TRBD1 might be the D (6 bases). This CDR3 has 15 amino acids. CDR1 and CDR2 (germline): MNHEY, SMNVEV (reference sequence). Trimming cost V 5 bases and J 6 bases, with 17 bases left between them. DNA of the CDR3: TGTGCCAGCAGTCCCCTTTACCCCAGGGGCAATGAGCAGTTCTTC. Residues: CASSPLYPRGNEQFF.

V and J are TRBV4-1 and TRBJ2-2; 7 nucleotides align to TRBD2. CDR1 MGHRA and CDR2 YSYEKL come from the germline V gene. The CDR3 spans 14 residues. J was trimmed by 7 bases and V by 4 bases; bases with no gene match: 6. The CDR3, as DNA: TGCGCCAGCAGCCCTGGGGGGGGACGCGGGGAGCTGTTTTTT. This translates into CASSPGGGRGELFF.

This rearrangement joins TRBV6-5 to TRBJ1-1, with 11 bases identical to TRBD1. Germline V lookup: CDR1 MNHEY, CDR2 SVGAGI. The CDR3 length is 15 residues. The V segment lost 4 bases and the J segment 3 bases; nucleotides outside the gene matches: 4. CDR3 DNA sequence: TGTGCCAGCAGTTCCGGGACAGGGGGTCACACTGAAGCTTTCTTT. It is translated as CASSSGTGGHTEAFF.

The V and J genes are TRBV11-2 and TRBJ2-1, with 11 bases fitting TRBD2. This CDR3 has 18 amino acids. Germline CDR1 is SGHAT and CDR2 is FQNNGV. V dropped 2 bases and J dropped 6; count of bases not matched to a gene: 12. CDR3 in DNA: TGTGCCAGCAGCTTAATAATACTAGCGGGAGCTATCGGCAATGAGCAGTTCTTC. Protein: CASSLIILAGAIGNEQFF.

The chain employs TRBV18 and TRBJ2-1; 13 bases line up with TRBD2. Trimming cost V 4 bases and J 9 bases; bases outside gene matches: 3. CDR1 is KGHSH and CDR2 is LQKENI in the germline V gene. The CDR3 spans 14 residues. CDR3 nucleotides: TGTGCCAGCTCACTGGGACTAGCGGGAAGTGAGCAGTTCTTC. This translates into CASSLGLAGSEQFF.

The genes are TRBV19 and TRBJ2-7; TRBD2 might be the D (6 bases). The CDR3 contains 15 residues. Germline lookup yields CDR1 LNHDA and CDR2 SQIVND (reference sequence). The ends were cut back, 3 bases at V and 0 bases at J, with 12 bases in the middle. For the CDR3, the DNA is TGTGCCAGTAGTATCAGTGCTAGCGCCTCCTACGAGCAGTACTTC. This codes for CASSISASASYEQYF.

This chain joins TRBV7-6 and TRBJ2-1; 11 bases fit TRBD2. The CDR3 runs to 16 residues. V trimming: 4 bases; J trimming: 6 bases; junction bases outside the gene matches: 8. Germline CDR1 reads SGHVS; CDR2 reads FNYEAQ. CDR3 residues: CASSSVAGGRSNEQFF. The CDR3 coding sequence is TGTGCCAGCAGCTCCGTAGCGGGGGGGAGAAGCAATGAGCAGTTCTTC.

CDR3 loop: CASSLSGARPGTQYF. DNA of the CDR3: TGTGCCAGCAGCTTGAGCGGGGCCCGCCCGGGGACCCAGTACTTC. The chain combines TRBV5-6 with TRBJ2-5, with 7 bases lining up with TRBD2. The CDR3 sequence is 15 residues long. The V gene end was trimmed by 1 base and the J gene end by 7 bases; junction bases not matched to a gene: 10. Germline loops: CDR1 SGHDT, CDR2 YYEEEE.

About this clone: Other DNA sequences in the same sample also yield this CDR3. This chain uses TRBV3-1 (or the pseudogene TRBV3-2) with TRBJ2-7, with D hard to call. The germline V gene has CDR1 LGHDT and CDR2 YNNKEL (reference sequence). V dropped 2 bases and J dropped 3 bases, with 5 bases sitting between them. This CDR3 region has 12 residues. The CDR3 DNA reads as TGTGCCAGCAGCCAATCCCACTACGAGCAGTACTTC. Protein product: CASSQSHYEQYF.

The CDR3 nucleotides are TGTGCCAGCAGCTTCCACTACGGCGCGGGAGGGCCCGACAATGAGCAGTTCTTC. It yields the protein CASSFHYGAGGPDNEQFF. The chain is built from TRBV11-3 and TRBJ2-1, with 9 positions matching TRBD2. Germline lookup yields CDR1 SGHNT and CDR2 YENEEA. CDR3 length equals 18 residues. With 3 bases clipped from V and 5 bases from J, the junction kept 14 bases outside the gene matches.